These T cell receptor beta chains were read from a single sample in a study of T cells in Graves' hyperthyroidism and ophthalmopathy. Each CDR3 protein is one row after TCRdb ran MiXCR on the multiplex PCR reads. Of a few hundred thousand distinct CDR3 sequences in the sample, approximately 15% were seen once. The source material was blood. Receptor source: a woman aged 18-30 years with Graves' hyperthyroidism. The CDR3 runs from the conserved cysteine through the conserved F or W. The order of the fields is D gene, clone size, J gene, V gene, CDR3 DNA, CDR3 protein. A D gene is named only where the DNA matches it firmly. Not every row has a clone size; where given, it reads once, few, many or a size class.

TRBD1	-	TRBJ2-6	TRBV18	TGTGCCAGCTCACCTACACAGGGGGCTGGGGCCAACGTCCTGACTTTC	CASSPTQGAGANVLTF
-	few	TRBJ2-2	TRBV15	TGTGCCCTCGGAAAAAAGGACACCGGGGAGCTGTTTTTT	CALGKKDTGELFF
-	many	TRBJ2-7	TRBV30	TGTGCCTGGACCCCCGTCCGGGTTACCTACGAGCAGTACTTC	CAWTPVRVTYEQYF
TRBD1	many	TRBJ2-1	TRBV6-1	TGTGCCAGCAGCGGACAGGGCTCCTACAATGAGCAGTTCTTC	CASSGQGSYNEQFF
-	many	TRBJ2-3	TRBV30	TGTGCCTTAAAATGGGGAGATACGCAGTATTTT	CALKWGDTQYF
TRBD1	many	TRBJ2-4	TRBV20-1	TGCAGTGCCGAGGACAGGCTAGCCAAAAACATTCAGTACTTC	CSAEDRLAKNIQYF
-	few	TRBJ1-5	TRBV11-2	TGTGCCAGCAGCTTAAGTGGGGATAGCAATCAGCCCCAGCATTTT	CASSLSGDSNQPQHF
-	few	TRBJ1-1	TRBV10-3	TGTGCCATCAGTGAGTCGAGCCGGGAGATTAAAAACACTGAAGCTTTCTTT	CAISESSREIKNTEAFF
-	-	TRBJ2-5	TRBV6-1	TGTGCCAGCAGCCGGGACCTTGGGGGCGAGACCCAGTACTTC	CASSRDLGGETQYF
TRBD1	few	TRBJ2-7	TRBV7-2	TGTGCCAGCAGCTTTTCCGGGACAGGGCCATACGAGCAGTACTTC	CASSFSGTGPYEQYF
TRBD1	few	TRBJ1-5	TRBV12-3/TRBV12-4	TGTGCCAGCAGTTTTGGACGAACAGGGGCGGGACAGCCCCAGCATTTT	CASSFGRTGAGQPQHF
TRBD2	many	TRBJ2-1	TRBV20-1	TGCAGTGCTAGAGGACTAGCGGGAGGTAGTAATGAGCAGTTCTTC	CSARGLAGGSNEQFF
-	-	TRBJ1-5	TRBV27	TGTGCCAGCAGTCTAGGGGGTATCAATCAGCCCCAGCATTTT	CASSLGGINQPQHF
TRBD2	many	TRBJ2-1	TRBV5-1	TGCGCCAGCAGCTTCCGACTAGCGGGAGGGTCGTCCTACAATGAGCAGTTCTTC	CASSFRLAGGSSYNEQFF
TRBD1	-	TRBJ2-3	TRBV14	TGTGCCAGCAGCCAGCCGACAGGGGTTAGGGCAGATACGCAGTATTTT	CASSQPTGVRADTQYF
TRBD2	many	TRBJ2-2	TRBV28	TGTGCCAGCAGTTTACTAGCGGGAGGCACCGGGGAGCTGTTTTTT	CASSLLAGGTGELFF
-	few	TRBJ2-3	TRBV25-1	TGTGCCAGCAGTGAAAGTGTGGGGGCTGGAGATACGCAGTATTTT	CASSESVGAGDTQYF
-	-	TRBJ2-7	TRBV3-1	TGTGCCAGCAGCCAAGCTCCCGCCGAGCAGTACTTC	CASSQAPAEQYF
-	few	TRBJ1-1	TRBV29-1	TGCAGCGTATTACAGACTAACACTGAAGCTTTCTTT	CSVLQTNTEAFF
-	many	TRBJ2-1	TRBV12-3/TRBV12-4	TGTGCCAGCAGTGGCGCAGAAGTAGATGAGCAGTTCTTC	CASSGAEVDEQFF
TRBD1	many	TRBJ2-3	TRBV10-3	TGTGCCATCAGGCGACAGGGGCAGAGCACAGATACGCAGTATTTT	CAIRRQGQSTDTQYF
-	many	TRBJ1-1	TRBV12-3/TRBV12-4	TGTGCCAGCAGCCACGTAGGGAACACTGAAGCTTTCTTT	CASSHVGNTEAFF
TRBD2	many	TRBJ2-7	TRBV6-1	TGTGCCAGCAGTTCGACCCGAGCGGGATCACCCTACGAGCAGTACTTC	CASSSTRAGSPYEQYF
TRBD1	many	TRBJ1-1	TRBV4-1	TGCGCCAGCAGCCAAGATCGACAGGGGTTAGGTATGATCACTGAAGCTTTCTTT	CASSQDRQGLGMITEAFF
TRBD2	few	TRBJ2-5	TRBV5-1	TGCGCCAGCAGCCGAATAGCGGGAGAGGTAACCCAGTACTTC	CASSRIAGEVTQYF
-	-	TRBJ2-5	TRBV6-2/TRBV6-3	TGTGCCAGCAGCCAACAGGGAGTAGCGGCCGTGGATACCCAGTACTTC	CASSQQGVAAVDTQYF
-	-	TRBJ2-7	TRBV7-9	TGTGCCAGCAGCCCCCCCAGCGTATCCTACGAGCAGTACTTC	CASSPPSVSYEQYF
TRBD1	many	TRBJ2-2	TRBV10-2	TGCGCCAGCAGTGTTGAGGGACAGGGGGCGTTTGGCACCGGGGAGCTGTTTTTT	CASSVEGQGAFGTGELFF
-	many	TRBJ1-1	TRBV7-7	TGTGCTAGCAGCTTAGAGGACATGAACACTGAAGCTTTCTTT	CASSLEDMNTEAFF
TRBD2	many	TRBJ2-1	TRBV3-1	TGTGCCAGCAGGGCTATCGGGGGGATGAATGAGCAGTTCTTC	CASRAIGGMNEQFF
-	once	TRBJ2-7	TRBV12-3/TRBV12-4	TGTGCCAGCAGTACGACCCGGGACATGAGCCACGAGCAGTACTTC	CASSTTRDMSHEQYF
TRBD2	-	TRBJ2-7	TRBV9	TGTGCCAGCAGCTCAGCGGGAGTTCGCGAGCAGTACTTC	CASSSAGVREQYF
TRBD2	many	TRBJ2-7	TRBV7-3	TGTGCCAGCAGCCCTGGACACCGAAGCGGGGAAAGCTACGAGCAGTACTTC	CASSPGHRSGESYEQYF
-	many	TRBJ2-7	TRBV13	TGTGCCAGCAGCCTTCCAGCCGTAGGAAGGTCCTACGAGCAGTACTTC	CASSLPAVGRSYEQYF
-	many	TRBJ2-1	TRBV12-3/TRBV12-4	TGTGCCAGCAGTCCACAGGGGGGGGGCCTAGAGGCGCAGTTCTTC	CASSPQGGGLEAQFF
-	many	TRBJ1-4	TRBV6-1	TGTGCCAGCAAAAACAGGGTCAATGAAAAACTGTTTTTT	CASKNRVNEKLFF
-	many	TRBJ2-7	TRBV6-2/TRBV6-3	TGTGCCAGCAGTTACTCCGGTTTCGAGCAGTACTTC	CASSYSGFEQYF
-	many	TRBJ2-1	TRBV7-2	TGTGCCAGCAGCTTAGCGGGAGAATCCTACAATGAGCAGTTCTTC	CASSLAGESYNEQFF
-	many	TRBJ2-1	TRBV11-1	TGTGCCAGCAGCTTGGGGACAATGACAGGATACAATGAGCAGTTCTTC	CASSLGTMTGYNEQFF
TRBD1	many	TRBJ2-5	TRBV9	TGTGCCAGCAGCTTTACCCCGGGACAGCAAGAGACCCAGTACTTC	CASSFTPGQQETQYF
-	-	TRBJ2-5	TRBV24-1	TGTGCCACCAGTGAACCCGACAGCTACCAAGAGACCCAGTACTTC	CATSEPDSYQETQYF
-	few	TRBJ1-3	TRBV2	TGTGCCAGCAGTGGAGATGGGGTCGCCGGAAACACCATATATTTT	CASSGDGVAGNTIYF
-	many	TRBJ2-7	TRBV2	TGTGCCAGCAGTGAACCGCTTGGGGGGAGCGGGCGCCTCTCCTACGAGCAGTACTTC	CASSEPLGGSGRLSYEQYF
TRBD1	many	TRBJ1-2	TRBV28	TGTGCCAGCATCTTGGACAGGGGGGCAGGAGGCTACACCTTC	CASILDRGAGGYTF
TRBD1	few	TRBJ1-1	TRBV25-1	TGTGCCAGCACCCGAGGACAGGGGGCCACTGAAGCTTTCTTT	CASTRGQGATEAFF
-	many	TRBJ1-6	TRBV30	TGTGCCTGGAGGAGGGGATACTCACCCCTCCACTTT	CAWRRGYSPLHF
TRBD2	-	TRBJ2-7	TRBV12-3/TRBV12-4	TGTGCCAGCAGTTTAAGGGCTAGCGGGCCCTACGAGCAGTACTTC	CASSLRASGPYEQYF
-	-	TRBJ2-1	TRBV18	TGTGCCAGCTCACCACCGGGGGAAGGTGAGCAGTTCTTC	CASSPPGEGEQFF
TRBD1	many	TRBJ1-2	TRBV9	TGTGCCAGCAGCGTAGAGGGGACAGGATATGGCTACACCTTC	CASSVEGTGYGYTF
TRBD1	many	TRBJ2-5	TRBV6-1	TGTGCCAGCAGTGCCCGTCCCTACAGGGGTCAAGAGACCCAGTACTTC	CASSARPYRGQETQYF
-	many	TRBJ2-1	TRBV9	TGTGCCAGCAGCGGTGGACGGCACAATGAGCAGTTCTTC	CASSGGRHNEQFF
TRBD2	many	TRBJ2-7	TRBV28	TGTGCCAGCAGTTTCCGGGCGCTAGCGGGAGAAGAGCAGTACTTC	CASSFRALAGEEQYF
TRBD2	many	TRBJ2-1	TRBV19	TGTGCCAGTAGTAGGAGACTAGCCGCAAGATACAATGAGCAGTTCTTC	CASSRRLAARYNEQFF
TRBD2	many	TRBJ2-7	TRBV7-9	TGTGCCAGCAGGGCTACCGGGACTAGCGGGAGGGCCAGGTACGAGCAGTACTTC	CASRATGTSGRARYEQYF
-	many	TRBJ2-7	TRBV11-1	TGTGCCAGCAGCCGGGGTGGAGAGCAGTACTTC	CASSRGGEQYF
-	many	TRBJ1-1	TRBV9	TGTGCCAGCAGCGTAGGGGGACAGAACACTGAAGCTTTCTTT	CASSVGGQNTEAFF
TRBD2	-	TRBJ2-2	TRBV7-7	TGTGCTAGCAGCCCTCTAATGGGACTAGCTGCGACGGGGGAGCTGTTTTTT	CASSPLMGLAATGELFF
TRBD1	many	TRBJ2-1	TRBV6-2/TRBV6-3	TGTGCCAGCAGTTACCCGGACAGGGTATCTCCAAAAACACTAAAGCAGTTCTTC	CASSYPDRVSPKTLKQFF
-	many	TRBJ2-5	TRBV5-1	TGCGCCAGCAGCTTCGAAGGAAGACTTATGGTCCAAGAGACCCAGTACTTC	CASSFEGRLMVQETQYF
-	many	TRBJ2-5	TRBV20-1	TGCAGTGCAACGACAGGAAGAGGGAGAGAGACCCAGTACTTC	CSATTGRGRETQYF